Following are 5 T cell receptor beta chains from one sample sequenced in a study of cytomegalovirus exposure and HLA in healthy donors. Sequencing was performed with immunoSEQ multiplex PCR; in TCRdb, only in-frame clones are kept and a portion is missing. The table has over 250,000 clones, about nine tenths seen once. Sequences were obtained from PBMCs. Receptors originate from a woman aged 30 to 39 in good health and CMV-seropositive.

The chain is built from TRBV4-3 and TRBJ2-7; D unresolved. The CDR3 runs to 13 residues. The ends were cut back, 0 bases at V and 3 bases at J, with 6 bases in the middle. Germline lookup yields CDR1 LGHNA and CDR2 YSLEER. The CDR3 DNA is TGCGCCAGCAGCCAAGACGAGCTCTACGAGCAGTACTTC. Translating gives CASSQDELYEQYF.

The chain couples TRBV6-1 to TRBJ2-7; maybe TRBD1 (5 bases). Trimming removed 2 bases at V and 0 bases at J, with 8 bases between. Looked up from germline, CDR1 is MNHNS and CDR2 is SASEGT. The CDR3 extends over 14 amino acids. Here the CDR3 reads CASSELGLSYEQYF. The CDR3 coding sequence is TGTGCCAGCAGTGAATTGGGGCTCTCCTACGAGCAGTACTTC.

The chain employs TRBV7-3 and TRBJ2-2; TRBD2 agrees at 7 bases. The V and J ends lost 6 bases and 5 bases, in that order; junction bases with no gene match: 9. From germline, CDR1 is SGHTA and CDR2 FQGTGA. This CDR3 has 15 amino acids. In DNA, the CDR3 is TGTGCCAGCAGTTCAAGGACTAGAAGTACCGGGGAGCTGTTTTTT. The encoded protein is CASSSRTRSTGELFF.

The V and J genes are TRBV5-6 and TRBJ2-6; possibly TRBD1 for D (6 bases). Trimming removed 3 bases from V and 0 bases from J, with 10 bases in between. This CDR3 contains 16 residues. Germline V gene data show CDR1 as SGHDT and CDR2 as YYEEEE. This CDR3 is CASSSTGASGANVLTF. In DNA, the CDR3 is TGTGCCAGCAGCTCGACAGGTGCCTCTGGGGCCAACGTCCTGACTTTC.

The chain links TRBV5-8 to TRBJ1-1; 9 bases are shared with TRBD1. The germline V gene encodes CDR1 SGHTS and CDR2 YDEGEE. V gave up 4 bases and J gave up 3 bases; unmatched junction bases: 7. The CDR3 loop spans 15 amino acids. CDR3 DNA sequence: TGTGCCAGCAGCCGAGGGGACAGGGAGGACACTGAAGCTTTCTTT. It yields the protein CASSRGDREDTEAFF.